This T cell receptor beta chain was recovered during a study of cytomegalovirus exposure and HLA in healthy donors. Each donor was healthy, and each was a bone marrow donor. The donors, nominally healthy at sampling, likely had unrecorded immune exposures. Primers: 60 Vbeta forward and 13 Jbeta reverse. TCRdb's table, derived via immunoSEQ multiplex PCR, lists solely in-frame clones and lacks some. The sample lists roughly 160,000 clones, roughly 79% seen once, with more than 12% in the top ten. The CDR3 has 15 amino acids. Trimming took off 3 bases at V and 1 base at J, with 10 bases between the two ends. Germline CDR1 SGDLS, CDR2 YYNGEE.

This clonotype was obtained from a man in his fifties in good health and CMV-seropositive. Sequenced input: PBMCs. The chain combines TRBV9 with TRBJ1-4; D unresolved. In DNA form, the CDR3 reads TGTGCCAGCAGCGGTCGCGAGGGAACTAATGAAAAACTGTTTTTT. Translation: CASSGREGTNEKLFF. The entire variable domain, with the rest obtained from reference TRBV9 and TRBJ1-4, is as follows: DSGVTQTPKHLITATGQRVTLRCSPRSGDLSVYWYQQSLDQGLQFLIQYYNGEERAKGNILERFSAQQFPDLHSELNLSSLELGDSALYFCASSGREGTNEKLFFGSGTQLSVL.